The 23 T cell receptor beta chains below were found in one sample sequenced in a study of monozygotic twins with cystic fibrosis. The table came from immunoSEQ multiplex PCR; TCRdb's copy has only in-frame clones and leaves some out. The repertoire consists of 15,000 to 20,000 clones, with around 96% occurring once and the leading ten covering about 0.62%. The sample was blood. Receptors originate from a girl aged 2 to 10 with cystic fibrosis.

The CDR3 DNA is TGTGCCAGCAGTACCGGACAAAATTCACCCCTCCACTTT. Translating it yields CASSTGQNSPLHF. The V call is TRBV7-2, the J call TRBJ1-6; D may be TRBD1 (5 bases). Trimming cost V 6 bases and J 7 bases, with 10 bases left between them. CDR3 size: 13 residues. Germline CDR1 reads SGHTA; CDR2 reads FQGNSA.

The DNA for the CDR3 is TGTGCCACCAGCAGAGATCAGGCCCAGATGGATACGCAGTATTTT. Its translation: CATSRDQAQMDTQYF. The chain recombines TRBV15 with TRBJ2-3; D is ambiguous. The germline V and J ends were trimmed by 0 bases and 6 bases, with 13 bases remaining between them. CDR1 LNHNV and CDR2 YYDKDF come from the germline V gene (reference sequence). The CDR3 consists of 15 residues. The full variable domain, completed using reference TRBV15 and TRBJ2-3, is DAMVIQNPRYQVTQFGKPVTLSCSQTLNHNVMYWYQQKSSQAPKLLFHYYDKDFNNEADTPDNFQSRRPNTSFCFLDIRSPGLGDTAMYLCATSRDQAQMDTQYFGPGTRLTVL.

J is TRBJ1-2 and V is TRBV19; D not resolved. Per germline, CDR1 LNHDA and CDR2 SQIVND (reference sequence). The germline V and J ends were trimmed by 7 bases and 0 bases, with 9 bases remaining between them. This CDR3 region has 13 residues. This CDR3 reads CASTFGPNYGYTF. Here the CDR3 DNA reads TGTGCCAGTACGTTCGGGCCTAACTATGGCTACACCTTC.

This chain links TRBV15 with TRBJ1-4; unclear D gene. V was trimmed by 1 base and J by 8 bases, leaving 11 bases between them. CDR1 LNHNV and CDR2 YYDKDF come from the germline V gene (reference sequence). The CDR3 runs 14 residues. The CDR3 protein is CATSRVVNGEKLFF. In DNA form, the CDR3 reads TGTGCCACCAGCAGAGTTGTAAACGGGGAAAAACTGTTTTTT.

The rearrangement links TRBV15 to TRBJ1-2; no clear D. Germline lookup yields CDR1 LNHNV and CDR2 YYDKDF (reference sequence). The CDR3 length is 14 residues. Deletions cut 0 bases from V and 0 bases from J, with 5 bases between. The CDR3 loop reads CATSREPANYGYTF. The CDR3 DNA follows: TGTGCCACCAGCAGAGAGCCAGCTAACTATGGCTACACCTTC.

CDR3 nucleotide sequence: TGTGCCAGCAGCCTGATGATGGCAGGTGACACCATATATTTT. Its protein product is CASSLMMAGDTIYF. The rearrangement links TRBV7-9 to TRBJ1-3; D gene unclear. Germline V gene sequence: CDR1 SEHNR, CDR2 FQNEAQ (reference sequence). V was cut by 5 bases and J by 8 bases, with 16 bases left in between. This CDR3 region has 14 residues.

The chain carries TRBV11-2 and TRBJ2-2; a weak D match, TRBD2 (5 bases). Trimming left V 4 bases short and J 7 bases short, with 13 bases between. CDR3 length equals 14 residues. Germline V gene data show CDR1 as SGHAT and CDR2 as FQNNGV. For the CDR3, the DNA is TGTGCCAGCAGCTCCGTTTATGAGGGCGGGGAGCTGTTTTTT. This sequence encodes CASSSVYEGGELFF.

This chain connects TRBV28 to TRBJ1-2; possible D gene TRBD1, 5 bases. The CDR3 totals 15 residues. Trimming removed 8 bases from V and 4 bases from J, with 20 bases in between. Germline V gives CDR1 MDHEN, CDR2 SYDVKM. The CDR3 nucleotides read TGTGCCAGCGCAGTTTTTCCCAGGGACCGCTATGGCTACACCTTC. Amino acids: CASAVFPRDRYGYTF.

This rearrangement joins TRBV28 to TRBJ2-1; the D gene is possibly TRBD1 (5 bases). The CDR3 runs to 12 residues. Trimming stripped 6 bases from V and 4 bases from J, with 7 bases between. CDR1 is MDHEN and CDR2 is SYDVKM in the germline V gene. CDR3 protein: CASRGLYNEQFF. CDR3 sequence (DNA): TGTGCCAGCAGGGGGCTGTACAATGAGCAGTTCTTC.

The V and J genes are TRBV5-4 and TRBJ1-2; weak D call: TRBD1 (5 bases). V gave up 0 bases and J gave up 0 bases, with 15 bases separating them. The germline CDR1 and CDR2 sequences are SGHNT and YYREEE (reference sequence). The CDR3 is 17 residues long. DNA for the CDR3: TGTGCCAGCAGCTTGGCTCTGGGGGGAAGAGCTAACTATGGCTACACCTTC. Translated, it gives CASSLALGGRANYGYTF.

The sample holds one count of this clone. The chain has TRBV7-2 and TRBJ2-5, with 7 bases identical to TRBD2. The length of the CDR3 is 15 residues. CDR1 SGHTA and CDR2 FQGNSA come from the germline V gene. V lost 5 bases to trimming and J lost 5 bases; unmatched junction nucleotides: 11. The CDR3 loop reads CASSRNTGGGETQYF. The CDR3 DNA sequence: TGTGCCAGCAGCCGGAACACGGGGGGAGGGGAGACCCAGTACTTC.

This clone was seen just once. CDR3 sequence: CASRLARACFETNEQYF. CDR3 nucleotides: TGTGCAAGTCGCTTAGCGCGAGCGTGTTTCGAGACTAACGAGCAGTACTTC. The chain recombines TRBV12-2 with TRBJ2-7; the D call in the table, TRBD2, was not verified against the DNA. TRBV12-2 has pseudogene status. This CDR3 comprises 17 residues.

CDR3 bases: TGTGCCAGCAGTCTGACTCAGGGCGGGGAGACCCAGTACTTC. Translating it yields CASSLTQGGETQYF. J is TRBJ2-5 and V is TRBV2, with D perhaps assigned TRBD1 or TRBD2 (5 bases each). CDR1 SNHLY and CDR2 FYNNEI come from the germline V gene. The germline V and J ends were trimmed by 5 bases and 5 bases, with 15 bases remaining between them. The CDR3 has 14 residues.

The rearrangement uses TRBV19 and TRBJ1-5; 9 nucleotides align to TRBD1. This CDR3 contains 14 residues. Unmatched junction bases numbered 6, after V lost 7 bases and J lost 5 bases. Germline CDR1 and CDR2: LNHDA and SQIVND (reference sequence). CDR3 DNA sequence: TGTGCCAGTACCGAGACAGGGGGACATCAGCCCCAGCATTTT. This sequence encodes CASTETGGHQPQHF.

CDR3 DNA sequence: TGTGCCAGTAAACCGGACAGATCCTACGAGCAGTACTTC. This encodes CASKPDRSYEQYF. The chain links TRBV19 to TRBJ2-7, with a tentative D call TRBD1 (6 bases). Trimming removed 7 bases at V and 1 base at J, with 11 bases between. Germline V gives CDR1 LNHDA, CDR2 SQIVND (reference sequence). This CDR3 region has 13 residues.

The chain combines TRBV5-7 with TRBJ1-5; D unclear. TRBV5-7 is an ORF for which the function is uncertain. Trimming stripped 4 bases from V and 3 bases from J, with 14 bases between. The CDR3 length is 15 residues. The CDR3 spells CASSHKITVNQPQHF. In nucleotides, the CDR3 is TGTGCCAGCAGCCACAAGATAACTGTCAATCAGCCCCAGCATTTT.

The chain is built from TRBV12-5 and TRBJ1-1; D may be TRBD1 (5 bases). The V gene's germline CDR1 is LGHNT and CDR2 FRNRAP. Trimming left V 1 base short and J 2 bases short, with 11 bases between. The CDR3 length is 15 residues. The CDR3 sequence is CASGLAPGSNTEAFF. The DNA of the CDR3 is TGTGCTAGTGGTTTGGCACCAGGGTCTAACACTGAAGCTTTCTTT. Full variable domain (rest looked up from reference TRBV12-5 and TRBJ1-1): DARVTQTPRHKVTEMGQEVTMRCQPILGHNTVFWYRQTMMQGLELLAYFRNRAPLDDSGMPKDRFSAEMPDATLATLKIQPSEPRDSAVYFCASGLAPGSNTEAFFGQGTRLTVV.

The V and J genes are TRBV4-1 and TRBJ1-5, with D perhaps matching TRBD1 (5 bases). This CDR3 is built from 16 residues. The germline V and J ends were trimmed by 0 bases and 6 bases, with 15 bases remaining between them. CDR1 is MGHRA and CDR2 is YSYEKL in the germline V gene. The CDR3, as DNA: TGCGCCAGCAGCCAAGAATCAGGGAGGTTTGCTCAGCCCCAGCATTTT. Amino acid sequence: CASSQESGRFAQPQHF.

This chain links TRBV10-1 with TRBJ2-1; 13 nucleotides align to TRBD2. V was pared by 3 bases and J by 5 bases, with 7 bases of the junction left unmatched. CDR3 length: 17 residues. Germline CDR1 and CDR2: WNHNN and SYGVQD (reference sequence). The DNA of the CDR3 is TGCGCCAGCAGTGAACGGACTAGCGGGGGCCCTAACAATGAGCAGTTCTTC. Protein sequence: CASSERTSGGPNNEQFF.

V and J are TRBV4-2 and TRBJ2-7; TRBD2 matches at 10 bases. Trimming removed 0 bases from V and 4 bases from J; junction bases left unmatched: 6. In germline, CDR1 is LGHNA, CDR2 YNFKEQ. The CDR3 totals 16 residues. The CDR3 sequence is CASSQDALLAGYEQYF. The DNA of the CDR3 is TGTGCCAGCAGCCAAGACGCCCTACTAGCGGGGTACGAGCAGTACTTC.

J is TRBJ2-7 and V is TRBV27; no reliable D call. The CDR3 covers 14 residues. Trimming stripped 8 bases from V and 0 bases from J, with 14 bases between. CDR1 MNHEY and CDR2 SMNVEV come from the germline V gene (reference sequence). CDR3 bases: TGTGCCAGCCGAGTTTCGGACGGCTCCTACGAGCAGTACTTC. This translates into CASRVSDGSYEQYF.

This chain joins TRBV13 and TRBJ2-3; D gene uncertain. Germline V gives CDR1 PRHDT, CDR2 FYEKMQ (reference sequence). The germline V and J ends were trimmed by 0 bases and 8 bases, with 9 bases remaining between them. This CDR3 is built from 13 residues. CDR3 sequence reads: CASSLGRMFTQYF. Written as DNA, the CDR3 is TGTGCCAGCAGCTTAGGCCGCATGTTTACGCAGTATTTT.

J is TRBJ1-6 and V is TRBV5-1; 7 bases fit TRBD1. CDR3 length: 15 amino acids. Per the germline V gene, CDR1 is SGHRS and CDR2 is YFSETQ. V lost 4 bases and J lost 7; bases outside the gene matches: 8. The CDR3 spells CASSGGTARNSPLHF. The CDR3 DNA reads TGCGCCAGCAGCGGAGGGACAGCCCGGAATTCACCCCTCCACTTT.